Below, 27 T cell receptor beta chains from the same sample are listed, as sequenced in a study of cytomegalovirus exposure and HLA in healthy donors. 13 Jbeta primers and 60 Vbeta primers were used for the PCR. Profiling relied on immunoSEQ multiplex PCR, and the TCRdb table lists in-frame clones only, not all of them. The sample lists roughly 120,000 clones; 75% to 85% were seen once. The sequencing input was PBMCs. Receptors were obtained from a male donor in good health and CMV-seronegative.

This clone was recorded only once. The chain is built from TRBV10-2 and TRBJ2-7; perhaps TRBD1 as D (8 bases). Germline CDR1 WSHSY, CDR2 SAAADI. This CDR3 has 13 residues. The V end lost 4 bases, the J end lost 7 bases, and 14 bases lay between the germline ends. DNA of the CDR3: TGCGCCAGCAGTGGGAACAGGGGGGGGGAGCAGTACTTC. Amino acid sequence: CASSGNRGGEQYF.

The gene calls are TRBV27 and TRBJ2-1; TRBD1 matches at 7 bases. The CDR3 is 15 residues long. Trimming removed 3 bases from V and 6 bases from J; junction bases left unmatched: 8. The germline V gene has CDR1 MNHEY and CDR2 SMNVEV (reference sequence). CDR3 in amino acids: CASSFWQGVPNEQFF. The CDR3 DNA is TGTGCCAGCAGTTTTTGGCAGGGGGTTCCCAATGAGCAGTTCTTC.

The V call is TRBV20-1, the J call TRBJ1-1; D call uncertain. Germline values: CDR1 DFQATT, CDR2 SNEGSKA (reference sequence). The CDR3 runs 11 residues. Trimming stripped 6 bases from V and 6 bases from J, with 11 bases between. The CDR3 nucleotides read TGCAGTGCCCAAAACATGCCTGAAGCTTTCTTT. This codes for CSAQNMPEAFF.

The chain combines TRBV4-2 with TRBJ2-5; D is perhaps TRBD1 (6 bases). The CDR3 contains 17 residues. Germline CDR1 LGHNA, CDR2 YNFKEQ. The V end was cut by 2 bases, the J end by 1 base, with 17 bases between. The CDR3 DNA reads as TGTGCCAGCAGCCAACTCGGGCGGCTAGGGGGCCAAGAGACCCAGTACTTC. It yields the protein CASSQLGRLGGQETQYF.

The J gene is TRBJ2-3, the V gene TRBV2; D is uncertain. The V and J ends lost 2 bases and 2 bases respectively, with 14 bases between them. The CDR3 loop spans 16 amino acids. Per the germline V gene, CDR1 is SNHLY and CDR2 is FYNNEI. Here the CDR3 reads CASSEWQFSITDTQYF. CDR3 bases: TGTGCCAGCAGTGAATGGCAGTTTTCAATCACAGATACGCAGTATTTT. Supplemented by reference TRBV2 and TRBJ2-3, the full variable domain reads EPEVTQTPSHQVTQMGQEVILRCVPISNHLYFYWYRQILGQKVEFLVSFYNNEISEKSEIFDDQFSVERPDGSNFTLKIRSTKLEDSAMYFCASSEWQFSITDTQYFGPGTRLTVL.

The J gene is TRBJ2-2, the V gene TRBV7-8; 10 positions agree with TRBD2. V lost 1 base, J lost 1 base, and 0 bases stayed unmatched. In germline, CDR1 is SGHVS, CDR2 FQNEAQ. The CDR3 runs to 16 residues. CDR3 DNA sequence: TGTGCCAGCAGCTTAGTAGCGGGGGGGAACACCGGGGAGCTGTTTTTT. It is translated as CASSLVAGGNTGELFF.

J is TRBJ2-3 and V is TRBV6-5, with D perhaps matching TRBD2 (5 bases). Germline CDR1 and CDR2: MNHEY and SVGAGI. Trimming cost V 0 bases and J 1 base, with 11 bases left between them. This CDR3 has 16 residues. Written as DNA, the CDR3 is TGTGCCAGCAGTTACTCGTGGCTAGCTGGCACAGATACGCAGTATTTT. Protein sequence: CASSYSWLAGTDTQYF.

This clone appeared a single time. The gene calls are TRBV30 and TRBJ2-5; D is unclear. Trimming stripped 0 bases from V and 2 bases from J, with 7 bases between. The CDR3 is made up of 13 amino acids. CDR1 and CDR2 (germline): GTSNPN, SVGIG (reference sequence). CDR3 nucleotide sequence: TGTGCCTGGAGTGTAGGAGCGCAAGAGACCCAGTACTTC. Translation gives CAWSVGAQETQYF.

The chain joins TRBV4-1 to TRBJ1-3, with no clear D. The CDR3 loop spans 14 amino acids. V was shortened by 0 bases and J by 5 bases, with 8 bases between the two germline ends. CDR1 MGHRA and CDR2 YSYEKL come from the germline V gene. CDR3 in amino acids: CASSQDTVRNTIYF. The CDR3 region has the DNA TGCGCCAGCAGCCAAGATACGGTCAGAAACACCATATATTTT.

The chain uses TRBV28 and TRBJ1-2; TRBD1 might be the D (5 bases). Trimming took off 3 bases at V and 0 bases at J, with 11 bases between the two ends. The CDR3 loop spans 15 amino acids. Germline CDR1 is MDHEN and CDR2 is SYDVKM. CDR3 bases: TGTGCCAGCAGTTTGGCCAGGGTTTCTAACTATGGCTACACCTTC. Its protein product is CASSLARVSNYGYTF.

The chain recombines TRBV5-4 with TRBJ2-7, with D perhaps TRBD2 (6 bases). Germline V gene lookup returns CDR1 SGHNT and CDR2 YYREEE (reference sequence). The ends were cut back, 7 bases at V and 6 bases at J, with 11 bases in the middle. This CDR3 has 11 amino acids. CDR3 region: CASSSSVEQYF. For the CDR3, the DNA is TGTGCCAGCTCTTCTAGCGTCGAGCAGTACTTC.

The V call is TRBV28, the J call TRBJ2-5; 9 bases agree with TRBD1. Germline-derived CDR1 and CDR2 are MDHEN and SYDVKM. The V and J ends lost 6 bases and 7 bases, in that order; junction bases with no gene match: 3. This CDR3 spans 12 amino acids. CDR3 residues: CASSLTGGTQYF. CDR3 coding DNA: TGTGCCAGCAGCCTGACAGGGGGGACCCAGTACTTC.

As for this clone: Within the sample, other DNA sequences also encode this same CDR3. The chain couples TRBV7-2 to TRBJ2-1, with 7 bases aligning to TRBD2. This CDR3 is built from 15 residues. The germline V gene has CDR1 SGHTA and CDR2 FQGNSA. V lost 9 bases to trimming and J lost 0 bases; unmatched junction nucleotides: 8. The CDR3 sequence: CASKPRLASYNEQFF. Written as DNA, the CDR3 is TGTGCCAGTAAGCCCAGACTAGCCTCCTACAATGAGCAGTTCTTC.

The rearrangement uses TRBV4-3 and TRBJ2-1; TRBD1 might be the D (5 bases). The germline V gene has CDR1 LGHNA and CDR2 YSLEER. This CDR3 region has 14 residues. V was trimmed by 4 bases and J by 3 bases, leaving 10 bases between them. The CDR3 nucleotides read TGCGCCAGCAGCCGCAGGGTTTACTACAATGAGCAGTTCTTC. Translated, it gives CASSRRVYYNEQFF.

The chain has TRBV29-1 and TRBJ2-1, with D perhaps TRBD2 (6 bases). This CDR3 has 13 residues. Per the germline V gene, CDR1 is SQVTM and CDR2 is ANQGSEA. With 3 bases removed from V and 7 bases from J, the gap between germline ends came to 13 bases. CDR3 protein: CSVEQLAGNEQFF. DNA of the CDR3: TGCAGCGTTGAGCAACTAGCTGGTAATGAGCAGTTCTTC.

This clone turned up a few times. The rearrangement joins TRBV6-5 to TRBJ1-5, with D perhaps matching TRBD1 (5 bases). The V and J ends lost 5 bases and 3 bases respectively, with 8 bases between them. The CDR3 spans 13 residues. The germline CDR1 and CDR2 sequences are MNHEY and SVGAGI. CDR3 loop: CASSRGSNQPQHF. CDR3 coding DNA: TGTGCCAGCAGTCGGGGGTCCAATCAGCCCCAGCATTTT.

The chain couples TRBV9 to TRBJ1-2, with a weak D call TRBD1 (6 bases). This CDR3 has 14 amino acids. Germline CDR1 reads SGDLS; CDR2 reads YYNGEE. The V gene lost 1 base and the J gene lost 5 bases, with 12 bases spanning the gap. The CDR3 sequence: CASSVSGTHYGYTF. CDR3 coding DNA: TGTGCCAGCAGCGTATCTGGGACACATTATGGCTACACCTTC.

This clone was seen only a few times. The rearrangement links TRBV11-2 to TRBJ2-7, with 11 bases aligning to TRBD2. Trimming took 5 bases from V and 2 from J; bases not matched to a gene: 8. There are 16 residues in the CDR3. The germline V gene has CDR1 SGHAT and CDR2 FQNNGV. CDR3 nucleotide sequence: TGTGCCAGCAGCCTATTTACTAGCGGGAGACCCTACGAGCAGTACTTC. Residues: CASSLFTSGRPYEQYF.

This chain joins TRBV21-1 and TRBJ1-3. TRBV21-1 is recorded as a pseudogene. This CDR3 is built from 15 residues. The CDR3 coding sequence is TGTGCCAGCAGCAATGGGGGGGAGGCTGGAAACACCATATATTTT. It is translated as CASSNGGEAGNTIYF.

The chain joins TRBV5-6 to TRBJ1-5; no definite D call. The CDR3 covers 13 residues. Per the germline V gene, CDR1 is SGHDT and CDR2 is YYEEEE. Trimming shortened V by 4 bases and J by 2 bases, and 7 bases separated the two germline ends. CDR3 sequence: CASSKGGNQPQHF. The CDR3 DNA is TGTGCCAGCAGCAAGGGAGGCAATCAGCCCCAGCATTTT. Supplemented by reference TRBV5-6 and TRBJ1-5, the full variable domain reads DAGVTQSPTHLIKTRGQQVTLRCSPKSGHDTVSWYQQALGQGPQFIFQYYEEEERQRGNFPDRFSGHQFPNYSSELNVNALLLGDSALYLCASSKGGNQPQHFGDGTRLSIL.

V and J are TRBV19 and TRBJ2-7, with 8 bases aligning to TRBD2. In germline, CDR1 is LNHDA, CDR2 SQIVND (reference sequence). The ends lost 1 base at V and 2 bases at J; junction bases unmatched: 4. The CDR3 sequence is 15 residues long. CDR3: CASSIGPAGAYEQYF. CDR3 coding DNA: TGTGCCAGTAGTATAGGGCCAGCGGGGGCCTACGAGCAGTACTTC.

This chain joins TRBV19 and TRBJ1-2, with 7 positions matching TRBD1. Trimming took 9 bases from V and 8 from J; bases not matched to a gene: 12. CDR1 LNHDA and CDR2 SQIVND come from the germline V gene (reference sequence). CDR3 length equals 13 residues. This CDR3 reads CASSNNRGLGYTF. The CDR3 DNA is TGTGCCAGCTCTAATAACAGGGGCCTCGGCTACACCTTC.

The rearrangement uses TRBV6-1 and TRBJ2-7; weak D call: TRBD1 (6 bases). The germline V and J ends were trimmed by 4 bases and 6 bases, with 16 bases remaining between them. CDR1 is MNHNS and CDR2 is SASEGT in the germline V gene. The CDR3 runs to 14 residues. CDR3 bases: TGTGCCAGCAGTGGGATGAACAGGGTAGGCGAGCAGTACTTC. This sequence encodes CASSGMNRVGEQYF.

This clone has just one count. The V call is TRBV15, the J call TRBJ2-5; TRBD1 aligns across 12 bases. Germline lookup yields CDR1 LNHNV and CDR2 YYDKDF (reference sequence). V dropped 3 bases and J dropped 4; count of bases not matched to a gene: 3. This CDR3 contains 15 residues. Here the CDR3 DNA reads TGTGCCACCAGCAGCGGGACAGGGGGCGGAGAGACCCAGTACTTC. It specifies CATSSGTGGGETQYF.

The chain is built from TRBV5-4 and TRBJ1-2; TRBD1 matches 10 bases. J was trimmed by 7 bases and V by 3 bases; bases with no gene match: 9. This CDR3 is 15 amino acids long. Germline CDR1 is SGHNT and CDR2 is YYREEE (reference sequence). CDR3 loop: CASSWDRGKPSGYTF. The CDR3 bases are TGTGCCAGCAGCTGGGACAGGGGAAAACCATCTGGCTACACCTTC.

This clone has only a few counts. The genes are TRBV5-6 and TRBJ2-7; perhaps TRBD2 as D (6 bases). The germline V gene encodes CDR1 SGHDT and CDR2 YYEEEE. With 2 bases removed from V and 2 bases from J, the gap between germline ends came to 11 bases. The CDR3 totals 14 residues. CDR3 nucleotide sequence: TGTGCCAGCAGCTTCGGGACTGAGACCTACGAGCAGTACTTC. As protein: CASSFGTETYEQYF.

The CDR3 here is CASTPQSRGTDTQYF. The DNA of the CDR3 is TGTGCCAGCACCCCCCAGAGTCGGGGCACAGATACGCAGTATTTT. This chain joins TRBV5-4 and TRBJ2-3; D is unclear. The CDR3 extends over 15 amino acids. Germline V gene lookup returns CDR1 SGHNT and CDR2 YYREEE (reference sequence). V was shortened by 6 bases and J by 1 base, with 15 bases between the two germline ends.